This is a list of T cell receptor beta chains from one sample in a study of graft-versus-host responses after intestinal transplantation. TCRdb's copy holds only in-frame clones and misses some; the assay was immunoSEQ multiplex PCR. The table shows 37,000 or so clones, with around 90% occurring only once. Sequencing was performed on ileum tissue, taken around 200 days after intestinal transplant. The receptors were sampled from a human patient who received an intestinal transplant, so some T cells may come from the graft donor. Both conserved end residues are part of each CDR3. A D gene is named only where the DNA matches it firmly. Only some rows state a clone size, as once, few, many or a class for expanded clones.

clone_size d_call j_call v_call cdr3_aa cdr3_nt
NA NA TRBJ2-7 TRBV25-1 CASSDSYEQYF TGTGCCAGCAGTGACAGCTACGAGCAGTACTTC
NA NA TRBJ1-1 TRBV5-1 CASSQLGVNTEAFF TGCGCCAGCAGTCAGCTAGGGGTGAACACTGAAGCTTTCTTT
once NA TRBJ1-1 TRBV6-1 CASSEQVLAEAFF TGTGCCAGCAGTGAACAGGTGCTGGCTGAAGCTTTCTTT
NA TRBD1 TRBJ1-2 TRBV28 CASRLPGQGGYGYTF TGTGCCAGCAGACTACCGGGACAGGGGGGCTATGGCTACACCTTC
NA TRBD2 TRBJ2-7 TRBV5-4 CASSWGGTTISPYEQYF TGTGCCAGCAGCTGGGGGGGGACCACTATATCCCCCTACGAGCAGTACTTC
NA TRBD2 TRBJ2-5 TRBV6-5 CASSYSPGGGETQYF TGTGCCAGCAGTTACTCCCCGGGGGGAGGGGAGACCCAGTACTTC
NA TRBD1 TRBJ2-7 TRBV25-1 CASSEDRVPDEQYF TGTGCCAGCAGTGAAGACAGGGTGCCGGACGAGCAGTACTTC
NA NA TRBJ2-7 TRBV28 CASSLEFTSKVDEQYF TGTGCCAGCAGTTTAGAATTTACTAGTAAAGTCGACGAGCAGTACTTC
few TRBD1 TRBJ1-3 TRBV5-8 CASSRPGGRDTIYF TGTGCCAGCAGCCGCCCAGGGGGCAGGGACACCATATATTTT
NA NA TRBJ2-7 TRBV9 CASSVAGQNYEQYF TGTGCCAGCAGCGTAGCGGGACAAAACTACGAGCAGTACTTC
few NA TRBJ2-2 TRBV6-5 CASSYQRPGAGELFF TGTGCCAGCAGTTACCAAAGACCAGGGGCCGGGGAGCTGTTTTTT
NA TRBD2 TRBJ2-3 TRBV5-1 CASSLLAGGSTDTQYF TGCGCCAGCAGCTTGTTAGCGGGAGGGAGCACAGATACGCAGTATTTT
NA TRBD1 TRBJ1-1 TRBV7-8 CASSLVGGQGEWRNTEAFF TGTGCCAGCAGCTTAGTGGGGGGACAGGGAGAGTGGCGGAACACTGAAGCTTTCTTT
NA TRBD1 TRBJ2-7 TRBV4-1 CASSPGQGHWLEQYF TGCGCCAGCAGCCCAGGACAGGGTCACTGGCTCGAGCAGTACTTC
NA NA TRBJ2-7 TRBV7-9 CASSSEGSSYEQYF TGTGCCAGCAGCTCCGAGGGCTCTTCCTACGAGCAGTACTTC
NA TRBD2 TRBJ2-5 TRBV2 CAREDGGLAGETQYF TGTGCCAGGGAAGACGGAGGCCTAGCGGGAGAGACCCAGTACTTC
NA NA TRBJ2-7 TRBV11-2 CASSLGTGGTSSYEQYF TGTGCCAGCAGCTTAGGGACAGGAGGGACCAGCTCCTACGAGCAGTACTTC
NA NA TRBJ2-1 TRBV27 CASTGDNEQFF TGTGCCAGCACCGGGGACAATGAGCAGTTCTTC
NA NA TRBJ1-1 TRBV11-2 CASSFSRNEAFF TGTGCCAGCAGCTTTTCACGGAATGAAGCTTTCTTT
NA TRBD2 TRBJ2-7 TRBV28 CASSPPPTGGYEQYF TGTGCCAGCAGCCCGCCCCCCACGGGAGGTTACGAGCAGTACTTC
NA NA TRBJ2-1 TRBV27 CASSLRSPYNEQFF TGTGCCAGCAGTTTGCGGTCCCCCTACAATGAGCAGTTCTTC
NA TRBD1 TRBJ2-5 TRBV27 CASSPGRQGRETQYF TGTGCCAGCTCCCCCGGAAGACAGGGTCGAGAGACCCAGTACTTC
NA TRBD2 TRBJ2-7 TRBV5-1 CASSSLAGGSSTYEQYF TGCGCCAGCAGCTCACTAGCGGGGGGCTCCTCCACCTACGAGCAGTACTTC
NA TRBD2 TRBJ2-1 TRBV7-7 CASSFSSSSGSSYNEQFF TGTGCTAGCAGCTTTAGTTCGTCTAGCGGGAGCTCCTACAATGAGCAGTTCTTC
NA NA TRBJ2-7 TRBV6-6 CASRRGTYEQYF TGTGCCAGCAGACGAGGAACCTACGAGCAGTACTTC
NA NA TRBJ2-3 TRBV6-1 CASSALGGDTQYF TGTGCCAGCAGTGCGTTAGGGGGTGATACGCAGTATTTT
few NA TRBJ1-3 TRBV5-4 CASSLGGSRNTIYF TGTGCCAGCAGCTTGGGGGGGAGCAGAAACACCATATATTTT
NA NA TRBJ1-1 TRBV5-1 CASSLYQGREYTEAFF TGCGCCAGCAGCTTGTATCAGGGGAGGGAATACACTGAAGCTTTCTTT
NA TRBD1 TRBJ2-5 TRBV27 CASSRYGTAQTQYF TGTGCCAGCAGTAGATACGGGACAGCCCAGACCCAGTACTTC
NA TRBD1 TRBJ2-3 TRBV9 CASSVGDRPTDTQYF TGTGCCAGCAGCGTAGGGGACAGGCCCACAGATACGCAGTATTTT
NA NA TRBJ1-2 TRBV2 CASSEMGGHYGYTF TGTGCCAGCAGTGAAATGGGAGGGCATTATGGCTACACCTTC
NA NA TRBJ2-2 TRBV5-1 CASTTTNTGELFF TGCGCCAGCACCACAACGAACACCGGGGAGCTGTTTTTT
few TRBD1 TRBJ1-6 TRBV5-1 CASSLLGQGINSPLHF TGCGCCAGCAGCCTATTGGGACAGGGAATCAATTCACCCCTCCACTTT
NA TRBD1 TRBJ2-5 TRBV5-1 CASSWGQGDRGETQYF TGCGCCAGCAGCTGGGGACAGGGGGACCGGGGAGAGACCCAGTACTTC
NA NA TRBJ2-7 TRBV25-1 CASSEPGATTYEQYF TGTGCCAGCAGTGAACCGGGAGCCACCACCTACGAGCAGTACTTC
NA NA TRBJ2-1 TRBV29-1 CSVEKGRQKVF TGCAGCGTCGAAAAGGGGAGACAGAAGGTCTTC
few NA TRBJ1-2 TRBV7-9 CASSLDAGDGYTF TGTGCCAGCAGCTTAGACGCGGGAGATGGCTACACCTTC
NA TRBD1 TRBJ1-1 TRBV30 CAWGDSGYTEAFF TGTGCCTGGGGGGACAGCGGGTACACTGAAGCTTTCTTT
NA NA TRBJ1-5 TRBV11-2 CASSLDFYQPQHF TGTGCCAGCAGCTTAGATTTCTATCAGCCCCAGCATTTT
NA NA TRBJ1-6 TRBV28 CASSLSSGRGVLSPLHF TGTGCCAGCAGTTTAAGCTCGGGGAGGGGAGTACTCTCACCCCTCCACTTT
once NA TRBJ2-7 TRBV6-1 CASSVGLWEQYF TGTGCCAGCAGTGTCGGTTTGTGGGAGCAGTACTTC
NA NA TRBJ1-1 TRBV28 CASSSEMNITVTEAFF TGTGCCAGCAGTTCCGAGATGAACATTACGGTAACTGAAGCTTTCTTT
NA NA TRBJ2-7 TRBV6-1 CASSLGPTPYEQYF TGTGCCAGCAGTTTAGGACCTACCCCCTACGAGCAGTACTTC
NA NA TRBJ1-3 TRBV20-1 CSALRGNTIYF TGCAGTGCACTACGGGGAAACACCATATATTTT
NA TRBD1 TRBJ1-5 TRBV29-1 CSVAGTGNQPQHF TGCAGCGTTGCCGGGACAGGGAATCAGCCCCAGCATTTT
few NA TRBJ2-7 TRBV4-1 CASSHSIGDRADGQYF TGCGCCAGCAGCCACTCGATAGGGGATCGCGCCGACGGGCAGTACTTC
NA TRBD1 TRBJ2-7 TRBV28 CASSLVQGIYEQYF TGTGCCAGCAGTTTGGTACAGGGGATCTACGAGCAGTACTTC
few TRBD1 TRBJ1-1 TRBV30 CAWTRRRTGNTEAFF TGTGCCTGGACGCGCCGACGGACAGGGAACACTGAAGCTTTCTTT
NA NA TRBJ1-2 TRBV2 CASSEWGDRPFNYGYTF TGTGCCAGCAGTGAATGGGGCGACAGGCCTTTTAACTATGGCTACACCTTC
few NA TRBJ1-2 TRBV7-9 CASSLLAGQSYGYTF TGTGCCAGCAGCTTACTAGCAGGGCAAAGCTATGGCTACACCTTC